This entry is about one T cell receptor beta chain. There are many counts of this clonotype. It lacks a known antigen. No base quality values were provided; no much bigger clone lies one nucleotide off. This sample's treatment or condition label indicates: allogeneic hematopoietic cell transplantation with graft depleted of TCRalphabeta T cells and CD19 B cells. The transplant recipients were children given TCRalphabeta/CD19-depleted allogeneic hematopoietic cell grafts. The junction shows trimming of 1 base on V and 5 bases on J, plus 5 bases between the germline ends. CDR1 and CDR2, looked up from the germline V gene (reference sequence), are SEHNR and FQNEAQ. Spanning cysteine to phenylalanine, the CDR3 consists of 12 amino acids. Of the read, only the CDR3 DNA is kept; its 36 bases are in frame from base 1. Library generation was performed with PCR. Sequencing relied on an Illumina HiSeq 2500. To normalize quantification of the TCRbeta repertoire, the TCR libraries were built with molecular barcoding that relied on unique molecular identifiers. TCRdb applied fastp at Q25 and MiXCR to the public reads, then kept only in-frame beta chains. Rows with one shared CDR3 protein collapse into an entry with the most common genes and DNA. This sample lists approximately 82,000 distinct CDR3 sequences; 15% to 20% were detected once. The ten top clones hold roughly half of the sample.

The sample belongs to a study of T-cell reconstitution after alpha-beta-depleted transplantation in children (dated by TCRdb to 2016 to 2017). For the wider study: Using TCR repertoire profiling, the study followed T-cell immune reconstitution in a quantitative way in children after TCRalphabeta/CD19-depleted allogeneic hematopoietic cell transplantation.

The investigation overall reported the following: About two months after transplant, the apparently early recovery of alphabetaT-cell counts reportedly depended on just several hundred clones that had expanded rapidly and came from non-depleted graft cells. In some patients, the high TCRbeta diversity seen at day 60 was put down to recipient T cells and intrathymic progenitors that had survived conditioning. The frequencies of hyperexpanded clones fell over the following months, and after one year, T-cell counts and TCRbeta diversity were mostly attributed to newly produced T cells.

The clonotype originates from a male patient between 2 and 10 years old who had a stem cell transplant for acute lymphoblastic leukemia, so the T cells may come from the graft donor. The chain is made from TRBV7-9 and TRBJ1-2; no D segment can be confidently identified. This sample comprised PBMCs, mostly from graft donor cells, obtained 360 days after TCRalphabeta/CD19-depleted stem cell transplant. This receptor carries the CDR3 CASSLDGYGYTF. The DNA reads as follows: TGTGCCAGCAGCTTAGATGGGTATGGCTACACCTTC.